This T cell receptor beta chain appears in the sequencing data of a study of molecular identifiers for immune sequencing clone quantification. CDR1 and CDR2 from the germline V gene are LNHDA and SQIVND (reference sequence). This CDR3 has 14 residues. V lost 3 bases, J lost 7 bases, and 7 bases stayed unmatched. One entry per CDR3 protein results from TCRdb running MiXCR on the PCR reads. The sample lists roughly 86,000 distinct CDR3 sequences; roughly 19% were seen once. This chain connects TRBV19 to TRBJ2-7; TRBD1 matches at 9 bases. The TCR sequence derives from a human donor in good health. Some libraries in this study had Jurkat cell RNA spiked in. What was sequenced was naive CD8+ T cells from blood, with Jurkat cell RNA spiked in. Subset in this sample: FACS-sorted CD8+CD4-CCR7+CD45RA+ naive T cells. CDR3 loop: CASSMWTGAGEQYF. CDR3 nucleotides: TGTGCCAGTAGTATGTGGACAGGGGCGGGGGAGCAGTACTTC.